The 17 T cell receptor beta chains reported below all come from one sample, sequenced in a study of beta chain features in type 1 diabetes. The isolated RNA, all of it, was reverse transcribed, so expressed TCRB transcripts were what got sequenced. Libraries were prepared by immunoSEQ multiplex PCR; TCRdb keeps only in-frame clonotypes and omits some of them. Of 150,000 to 200,000 clones listed, over 7.5% were seen once; the top ten hold approximately 2.2%. Source material: central memory CD4+ T cells from blood. The receptors originated from a woman aged 18-29 years in good health.

In its sample, this clone was seen a few times. This sequence joins TRBV7-9 and TRBJ2-3; D gene unclear. The CDR3 consists of 15 residues. V was trimmed by 2 bases and J by 5 bases, leaving 14 bases between them. Germline lookup yields CDR1 SEHNR and CDR2 FQNEAQ (reference sequence). CDR3 amino acids: CASSLTARRGDTQYF. The CDR3 DNA sequence: TGTGCCAGCAGCTTAACGGCTAGGAGAGGAGATACGCAGTATTTT.

The chain is built from TRBV5-1 and TRBJ2-2, with 9 bases identical to TRBD1. The CDR3 has 17 residues. V trimming: 0 bases; J trimming: 7 bases; junction bases outside the gene matches: 10. Germline V gene sequence: CDR1 SGHRS, CDR2 YFSETQ. The CDR3 loop is CASSLAPGTGIVGELFF. As DNA, the CDR3 is TGCGCCAGCAGCTTGGCCCCCGGGACAGGGATAGTCGGGGAGCTGTTTTTT.

This clone has only a few counts. The chain employs TRBV5-1 and TRBJ2-6; D is unclear. The CDR3 contains 14 residues. CDR1 and CDR2 (germline): SGHRS, YFSETQ. V lost 2 bases and J 2 bases, leaving 5 bases between the germline ends. The CDR3 DNA reads TGCGCCAGCAGCTTATCCACTGGGGCCAACGTCCTGACTTTC. It codes for CASSLSTGANVLTF.

In its sample, this clone was seen a few times. V and J are TRBV5-4 and TRBJ2-6, with 9 bases that match TRBD1. CDR1 SGHNT and CDR2 YYREEE come from the germline V gene (reference sequence). Unmatched junction bases numbered 1, after V lost 4 bases and J lost 2 bases. The CDR3 sequence is 15 residues long. The CDR3 DNA reads TGTGCCAGCAGCACAGGGGGCGCTGGGGCCAACGTCCTGACTTTC. Translating it yields CASSTGGAGANVLTF.

This clone came up a few times. The rearrangement links TRBV6-5 to TRBJ1-5; 8 nucleotides align to TRBD1. The germline gives CDR1 MNHEY, CDR2 SVGAGI. V lost 8 bases and J lost 5; bases outside the gene matches: 8. The CDR3 runs 14 residues. The CDR3 loop reads CASRSRGRDQPQHF. The CDR3 DNA sequence: TGTGCCAGCCGTAGCAGGGGGCGGGATCAGCCCCAGCATTTT.

In this sample, this clone turned up a few times. This CDR3 is also generated by other DNA sequences in the sample. CDR3 loop: CASSRTGSNTEAFF. CDR3 bases: TGCGCCAGCAGTCGGACAGGGTCGAACACTGAAGCTTTCTTT. V is TRBV5-1 and J is TRBJ1-1, with 8 bases that match TRBD1. This CDR3 is built from 14 residues. The V segment lost 5 bases and the J segment 1 base; nucleotides outside the gene matches: 4. The germline V gene has CDR1 SGHRS and CDR2 YFSETQ.

The chain's CDR3 is CASSFMGGGSTDTQYF. The CDR3 DNA is TGCGCCAGCAGCTTCATGGGCGGGGGGAGCACAGATACGCAGTATTTT. The J gene is TRBJ2-3, the V gene TRBV5-1, with 8 bases matching TRBD2. Trimming removed 2 bases from V and 0 bases from J; junction bases left unmatched: 5. This CDR3 spans 16 amino acids. CDR1 and CDR2 from the germline V gene are SGHRS and YFSETQ. Full variable domain (outside the CDR3, taken from reference TRBV5-1 and TRBJ2-3): KAGVTQTPRYLIKTRGQQVTLSCSPISGHRSVSWYQQTPGQGLQFLFEYFSETQRNKGNFPGRFSGRQFSNSRSEMNVSTLELGDSALYLCASSFMGGGSTDTQYFGPGTRLTVL.

The sample holds a few counts of this clone. The rearrangement uses TRBV6-6 and TRBJ1-4; 8 positions agree with TRBD1. V was pared by 7 bases and J by 5 bases, with 12 bases of the junction left unmatched. CDR3 size: 16 residues. Germline V gives CDR1 MNHNY, CDR2 SVGAGI (reference sequence). This chain's CDR3 is CASTPGQGSLNEKLFF. DNA of the CDR3: TGTGCCAGCACTCCCGGACAGGGAAGCTTAAATGAAAAACTGTTTTTT.

V gene TRBV30 combines with J gene TRBJ1-2, with a tentative D call TRBD1 (6 bases). Per the germline V gene, CDR1 is GTSNPN and CDR2 is SVGIG (reference sequence). The length of the CDR3 is 13 residues. Deletions cut 2 bases from V and 4 bases from J, with 11 bases between. The CDR3 DNA reads TGTGCCTGGAGTACTACAGGGAGCTATGGCTACACCTTC. Protein product: CAWSTTGSYGYTF.

This clone has only a few counts. This sequence joins TRBV27 and TRBJ2-1; the D gene is possibly TRBD1 (6 bases). This CDR3 is 14 amino acids long. The germline V gene encodes CDR1 MNHEY and CDR2 SMNVEV (reference sequence). Trimming left V 3 bases short and J 5 bases short, with 11 bases between. The CDR3 nucleotides read TGTGCCAGCAGTTTTCGGGACATGAACAATGAGCAGTTCTTC. Protein: CASSFRDMNNEQFF.

This clone has more than one count but fewer than ten. The chain joins TRBV5-1 to TRBJ1-2; perhaps TRBD1 as D (5 bases). V dropped 4 bases and J dropped 5 bases, with 15 bases sitting between them. CDR1 is SGHRS, CDR2 YFSETQ, per germline. This CDR3 is 14 amino acids long. The CDR3 region is CASSPQGPSYGYTF. The CDR3 nucleotides are TGCGCCAGCAGCCCCCAGGGCCCCTCGTATGGCTACACCTTC.

This clone has a handful of counts. This sequence joins TRBV2 and TRBJ2-7, with TRBD1 matching over 8 bases. From germline, CDR1 is SNHLY and CDR2 FYNNEI. The trim removed 8 bases at V and 6 bases at J, leaving 15 bases unmatched. The CDR3 is made up of 15 amino acids. The CDR3 nucleotides read TGTGCCAGCTCGTCTCGCCCGGGACAGGCCTCCGAGCAGTACTTC. Protein sequence: CASSSRPGQASEQYF.

The gene calls are TRBV16 and TRBJ1-5; maybe TRBD1 (5 bases). Trimming removed 1 base at V and 3 bases at J, with 10 bases between. The length of the CDR3 is 15 residues. From germline, CDR1 is KGHSY and CDR2 FQNENV. The CDR3 coding sequence is TGTGCCAGCAGCCAATTGGCAGGGATCAATCAGCCCCAGCATTTT. Residues: CASSQLAGINQPQHF.

The chain recombines TRBV30 with TRBJ2-1; D uncertain. In germline, CDR1 is GTSNPN, CDR2 SVGIG (reference sequence). This CDR3 region has 14 residues. V gave up 3 bases and J gave up 0 bases, with 9 bases separating them. The CDR3 here is CAWSRYGSYNEQFF. Written as DNA, the CDR3 is TGTGCCTGGAGCCGCTACGGCTCCTACAATGAGCAGTTCTTC.

The J gene is TRBJ2-1, the V gene TRBV6-6; 11 positions match TRBD2. Trimming at V came to 4 bases and at J to 6 bases, leaving 8 bases not matched to a gene. The CDR3 totals 16 residues. Looked up from germline, CDR1 is MNHNY and CDR2 is SVGAGI (reference sequence). CDR3 DNA: TGTGCCAGCAGTTCCCGGGCTAGCGGGGGGCTCAATGAGCAGTTCTTC. It translates to CASSSRASGGLNEQFF.

This clone was picked up a small number of times. V and J are TRBV5-1 and TRBJ2-7; D is perhaps TRBD2 (6 bases). V lost 4 bases to trimming and J lost 3 bases, with 17 bases between them. CDR1 is SGHRS and CDR2 is YFSETQ in the germline V gene. The CDR3 has 15 amino acids. The CDR3 here is CASSPSPSEFYEQYF. CDR3 nucleotides: TGCGCCAGCAGCCCTTCCCCTAGCGAATTCTACGAGCAGTACTTC.

This clone appeared a few times. The rearrangement joins TRBV7-2 to TRBJ2-1; TRBD2 matches at 8 bases. J was trimmed by 0 bases and V by 5 bases; bases with no gene match: 6. The CDR3 sequence is 16 residues long. Germline V lookup: CDR1 SGHTA, CDR2 FQGNSA. The CDR3, as DNA: TGTGCCAGCAGCGATCGACTAGCGATCTCCTACAATGAGCAGTTCTTC. Protein: CASSDRLAISYNEQFF.